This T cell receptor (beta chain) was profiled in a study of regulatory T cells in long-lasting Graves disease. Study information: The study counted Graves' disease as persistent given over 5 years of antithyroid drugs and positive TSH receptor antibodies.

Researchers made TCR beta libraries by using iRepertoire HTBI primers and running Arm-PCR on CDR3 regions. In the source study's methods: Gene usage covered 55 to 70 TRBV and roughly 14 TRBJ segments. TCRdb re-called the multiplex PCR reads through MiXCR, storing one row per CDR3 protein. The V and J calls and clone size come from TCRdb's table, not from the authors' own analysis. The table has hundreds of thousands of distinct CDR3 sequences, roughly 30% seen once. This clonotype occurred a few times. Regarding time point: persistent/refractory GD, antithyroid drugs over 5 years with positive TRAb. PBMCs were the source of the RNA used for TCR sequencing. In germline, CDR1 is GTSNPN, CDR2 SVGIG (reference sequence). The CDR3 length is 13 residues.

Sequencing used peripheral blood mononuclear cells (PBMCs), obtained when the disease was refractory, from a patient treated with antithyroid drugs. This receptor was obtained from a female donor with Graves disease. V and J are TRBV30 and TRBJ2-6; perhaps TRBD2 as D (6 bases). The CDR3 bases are TGTGCTCATGGACTATCTGGGGCCAACGTCCTGACTTTC. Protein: CAHGLSGANVLTF.